The entry that follows covers one T cell receptor (beta chain) sequence. Methods used by the authors: The assay estimated nucleated cells by amplifying reference gene primers. Repertoires were generated with immunoSEQ multiplex PCR, while TCRdb's copy carries only in-frame clones and drops some. V, J and clone size are taken as reported in that table, and D and trimming were inferred from the DNA itself. The table includes roughly 260,000 clones, roughly 86% detected once. This sample was taken from a study of blood T cell repertoires in COVID-19. Enrollees, about 18 to 89 years old, lived in roughly 24 US areas. Cohorts were determined from participant-reported clinical history. The CDR3 runs to 11 residues. Between the trimmed V and J ends, which lost 8 bases and 5 bases, there was a span of 7 bases. The germline V gene encodes CDR1 MDHEN and CDR2 SYDVKM.

The TCR originated in a woman aged 18-29 years who had recovered from COVID-19. Sequenced input: PBMCs or T cells enriched from blood (not recorded which). The chain employs TRBV28 and TRBJ1-5; D gene uncertain. The CDR3 nucleotides are TGTGCCAGCCTGGGAGATCAGCCCCAGCATTTT. Translating gives CASLGDQPQHF.